A single sample gave rise to the 22 T cell receptor beta chains below, sequenced in a study of molecular identifiers for immune sequencing clone quantification. TCRdb processed the PCR reads anew with MiXCR; each CDR3 protein has one entry. The sample includes 250,000 to 400,000 distinct CDR3 sequences, about a fifth of them seen just once. Sequencing used naive CD8+ T cells from blood, with Jurkat cell RNA spiked in. Specified subset: FACS-sorted CD8+CD4-CCR7+CD45RA+ naive T cells. The receptors were sampled from a human donor in good health. Some libraries in this study had Jurkat cell RNA spiked in.

This clonotype was seen at least ten times. The rearrangement joins TRBV2 to TRBJ2-3; no clear D gene. The CDR3 covers 13 residues. The germline gives CDR1 SNHLY, CDR2 FYNNEI. V was trimmed by 6 bases and J by 4 bases, leaving 11 bases between them. CDR3 loop: CASRSPPADTQYF. CDR3 in DNA: TGTGCCAGCAGAAGCCCCCCGGCAGATACGCAGTATTTT.

This chain joins TRBV28 and TRBJ2-1, with D possibly TRBD2 on 6 matching bases. Germline V lookup: CDR1 MDHEN, CDR2 SYDVKM. The CDR3 covers 17 residues. V lost 7 bases and J 4 bases, leaving 23 bases between the germline ends. The CDR3 DNA reads TGTGCCAGCACCCTGCCCCATTCTAGCGAATCTTACAATGAGCAGTTCTTC. Its translation is CASTLPHSSESYNEQFF.

This clonotype was detected a few times. The chain joins TRBV5-1 to TRBJ2-5; D not resolved. The CDR3 consists of 14 residues. The V and J ends lost 2 bases and 1 base respectively, with 9 bases between them. The germline V gene has CDR1 SGHRS and CDR2 YFSETQ. The CDR3 is CASSFLGSQETQYF. In DNA form, the CDR3 reads TGCGCCAGCAGCTTCTTGGGATCCCAAGAGACCCAGTACTTC.

Remarks on this clonotype: A much larger clone is a single base away; this may be a read error. The J gene is TRBJ1-1, the V gene TRBV6-6; 7 positions agree with TRBD1. CDR1 and CDR2 from the germline V gene are MNHNY and SVGAGI (reference sequence). This CDR3 contains 13 residues. This CDR3 is CAGSFNRGTEAFF. The DNA of the CDR3 is TGTGCCGGCAGCTTTAACAGGGGTACTGAAGCTTTCTTT.

In this sample, this clonotype turned up many times. The chain combines TRBV29-1 with TRBJ2-3, with D unresolved. Germline V gene sequence: CDR1 SQVTM, CDR2 ANQGSEA. The CDR3 extends over 13 amino acids. V dropped 6 bases and J dropped 1 base, with 11 bases sitting between them. CDR3 residues: CSVRFQGTDTQYF. In DNA, the CDR3 is TGCAGCGTCAGATTTCAAGGCACAGATACGCAGTATTTT.

The genes are TRBV6-2 or TRBV6-3 and TRBJ1-1; possibly TRBD1 for D (5 bases). Trimming took 7 bases from V and 5 from J, leaving 14 bases between them. CDR3 length: 13 amino acids. Germline assignment: CDR1 MNHEY and CDR2 SVGEGT. This CDR3 reads CASIRDFRTEAFF. Written as DNA, the CDR3 is TGTGCCAGCATCAGGGACTTTAGGACTGAAGCTTTCTTT.

This clonotype was recorded at least ten times. The chain carries TRBV6-5 and TRBJ2-3; 9 bases map to TRBD2. Germline CDR1 reads MNHEY; CDR2 reads SVGAGI. The CDR3 spans 14 residues. V dropped 6 bases and J dropped 5; count of bases not matched to a gene: 6. CDR3 nucleotides: TGTGCCAGCAGATTGACTAGCGGAGTAGATACGCAGTATTTT. As protein: CASRLTSGVDTQYF.

In its sample, this clonotype was seen many times. The chain combines TRBV29-1 with TRBJ1-1, with a weak D call TRBD1 (6 bases). Deletions cut 3 bases from V and 6 bases from J, with 11 bases between. In germline, CDR1 is SQVTM, CDR2 ANQGSEA. The CDR3 consists of 12 residues. The CDR3 DNA sequence: TGCAGCGTTGAGCGGCAGGGGTCTGAAGCTTTCTTT. Encoded protein: CSVERQGSEAFF.

A note on this clonotype: This may come from a read error, since a much larger clone is one base off. The chain couples TRBV28 to TRBJ2-7; D not resolved. Trimming cost V 6 bases and J 2 bases, with 14 bases left between them. This CDR3 contains 14 residues. Germline lookup yields CDR1 MDHEN and CDR2 SYDVKM. For the CDR3, the DNA is TGTGCCAGCAGAAATGGCCGGTTCGCCTACGAGCAGTACTTC. Amino acid sequence: CASRNGRFAYEQYF.

This clonotype was observed many times. The gene calls are TRBV28 and TRBJ1-5, with 8 bases that match TRBD1. Germline CDR1 MDHEN, CDR2 SYDVKM. The CDR3 consists of 19 residues. Trimming at V came to 3 bases and at J to 3 bases, leaving 16 bases not matched to a gene. This CDR3 is CASSFRTGPTRAANQPQHF. The CDR3 DNA reads as TGTGCCAGCAGTTTCAGGACAGGGCCCACCCGGGCGGCCAATCAGCCCCAGCATTTT.

This clonotype was found many times. The genes are TRBV30 and TRBJ2-5; D might be TRBD2 (6 bases). In germline, CDR1 is GTSNPN, CDR2 SVGIG (reference sequence). Trimming cost V 2 bases and J 5 bases, with 12 bases left between them. This CDR3 has 13 amino acids. The CDR3 DNA is TGTGCCTGGAGTTTTACTAGCTTCGAGACCCAGTACTTC. This gives the protein CAWSFTSFETQYF.

This clonotype was seen repeatedly, ten times or more. V is TRBV20-1 and J is TRBJ2-7; TRBD2 might be the D (6 bases). V was cut by 0 bases and J by 4 bases, with 16 bases left in between. Germline V gene data show CDR1 as DFQATT and CDR2 as SNEGSKA (reference sequence). CDR3 length equals 15 residues. The CDR3 loop is CSARDSGLLTYEQYF. In nucleotides, the CDR3 is TGCAGTGCTAGAGACTCGGGACTCCTGACGTACGAGCAGTACTTC.

At least ten counts were recorded for this clonotype. The rearrangement links TRBV2 to TRBJ2-7; D gene uncertain. The CDR3 loop spans 17 amino acids. V was trimmed by 6 bases and J by 3 bases, leaving 24 bases between them. Germline V CDR1 and CDR2: SNHLY, FYNNEI. CDR3 amino acids: CASSKSPGSAYIYEQYF. CDR3 DNA sequence: TGTGCCAGCAGCAAGTCTCCCGGGTCAGCCTACATCTACGAGCAGTACTTC.

This clonotype showed up many times. This chain uses TRBV29-1 with TRBJ2-5, with D hard to call. V lost 6 bases and J lost 4, with 6 bases in between. Germline V gene sequence: CDR1 SQVTM, CDR2 ANQGSEA. The CDR3 is made up of 10 amino acids. CDR3 sequence (DNA): TGCAGCGTCGTAGGAGAGACCCAGTACTTC. As protein: CSVVGETQYF.

To note about this clonotype: This could be a read error, since a much larger clone is one nucleotide away. This chain links TRBV7-9 with TRBJ2-7; 8 nucleotides align to TRBD2. V was pared by 1 base and J by 6 bases, with 11 bases of the junction left unmatched. Germline lookup yields CDR1 SEHNR and CDR2 FQNEAQ (reference sequence). The CDR3 consists of 16 residues. Here the CDR3 reads CASSLDSAGVGAEQYF. The DNA of the CDR3 is TGTGCCAGCAGCTTAGATTCAGCGGGAGTGGGGGCCGAGCAGTACTTC. Drawing the rest from reference TRBV7-9 and TRBJ2-7, the complete variable domain is DTGVSQNPRHKITKRGQNVTFRCDPISEHNRLYWYRQTLGQGPEFLTYFQNEAQLEKSRLLSDRFSAERPKGSFSTLEIQRTEQGDSAMYLCASSLDSAGVGAEQYFGPGTRLTVT.

The sample holds many counts of this clonotype. This sequence joins TRBV6-2 or TRBV6-3 and TRBJ2-7; no clear D. Germline V lookup: CDR1 MNHEY, CDR2 SVGEGT. The CDR3 spans 13 residues. Trimming left V 2 bases short and J 5 bases short, with 10 bases between. The CDR3 loop is CASSYPNLDEQYF. CDR3 in DNA: TGTGCCAGCAGTTACCCCAACCTCGACGAGCAGTACTTC.

A note on this clonotype: A much larger clone is a single base away; this may be a read error. The V gene is TRBV7-9, the J gene TRBJ1-4, with a possible D match to TRBD1 (6 bases). The length of the CDR3 is 16 residues. Germline V lookup: CDR1 SEHNR, CDR2 FQNEAQ (reference sequence). V was cut by 5 bases and J by 6 bases, with 19 bases left in between. Here the CDR3 reads CASSPGTSSSHEKLFF. DNA of the CDR3: TGTGCCAGCAGCCCCGGGACAAGCAGTTCCCATGAAAAACTGTTTTTT.

The table lists this clonotype with many counts. The chain combines TRBV15 with TRBJ2-3; tentative D call: TRBD2 (6 bases). This CDR3 contains 15 residues. CDR1 and CDR2 (germline): LNHNV, YYDKDF (reference sequence). Between the trimmed V and J ends, which lost 5 bases and 3 bases, there was a span of 15 bases. The CDR3 is CATSSYTRGTDTQYF. The CDR3 DNA follows: TGTGCCACCAGCTCTTATACCCGGGGGACAGATACGCAGTATTTT.

In the case of this clonotype: Given a much more abundant clone one base away, this may be a read error. V and J are TRBV7-6 and TRBJ2-3; D is unclear. In germline, CDR1 is SGHVS, CDR2 FNYEAQ. The CDR3 consists of 13 residues. The CDR3 DNA reads as TGTGCCAGCAGCCTGACGGAGCCAGATACGCGGTATTTT. Amino acids: CASSLTEPDTRYF.

There are many counts of this clonotype. The rearrangement joins TRBV28 to TRBJ2-1; possible D gene TRBD2, 6 bases. Germline loops: CDR1 MDHEN, CDR2 SYDVKM. V was trimmed by 6 bases and J by 0 bases, leaving 9 bases between them. This CDR3 comprises 14 residues. The CDR3 spells CASSRESSYNEQFF. The CDR3 DNA is TGTGCCAGCAGCCGGGAGAGCTCCTACAATGAGCAGTTCTTC.

This clonotype was recorded at least ten times. The chain recombines TRBV29-1 with TRBJ2-7; TRBD1 matches at 7 bases. Germline CDR1 is SQVTM and CDR2 is ANQGSEA. Trimming at V came to 2 bases and at J to 1 base, leaving 8 bases not matched to a gene. The CDR3 has 15 amino acids. As DNA, the CDR3 is TGCAGCGTTGAATCCGAAGAGACAGGGTCCTACGAGCAGTACTTC. Residues: CSVESEETGSYEQYF.

The table lists this clonotype with many counts. This sequence joins TRBV7-9 and TRBJ1-5, with a weak D call TRBD1 (5 bases). V was trimmed by 4 bases and J by 0 bases, leaving 13 bases between them. This CDR3 spans 16 amino acids. The germline CDR1 and CDR2 sequences are SEHNR and FQNEAQ (reference sequence). The CDR3 DNA is TGTGCCAGCAGCTCTCCTGGGGACGATAGCAATCAGCCCCAGCATTTT. Translation gives CASSSPGDDSNQPQHF.